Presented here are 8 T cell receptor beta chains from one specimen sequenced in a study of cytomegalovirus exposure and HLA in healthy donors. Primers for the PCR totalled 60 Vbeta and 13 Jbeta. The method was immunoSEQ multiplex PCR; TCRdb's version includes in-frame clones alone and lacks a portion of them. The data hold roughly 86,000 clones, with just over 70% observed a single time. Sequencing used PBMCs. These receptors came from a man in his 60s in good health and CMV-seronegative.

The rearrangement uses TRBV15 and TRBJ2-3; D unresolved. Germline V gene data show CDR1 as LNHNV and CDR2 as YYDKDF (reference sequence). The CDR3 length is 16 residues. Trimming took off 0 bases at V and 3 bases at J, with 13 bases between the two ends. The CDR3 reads CATSRDVNTRTDTQYF. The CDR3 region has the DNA TGTGCCACCAGCAGAGATGTTAACACACGTACAGATACGCAGTATTTT.

CDR3 nucleotide sequence: TGTGCTAGTGGTTTGGTAAGGACAGGGGGCTACGAGCAGTACTTC. This encodes CASGLVRTGGYEQYF. The J gene is TRBJ2-7, the V gene TRBV12-5; 10 nucleotides match TRBD1. The length of the CDR3 is 15 residues. Germline CDR1 LGHNT, CDR2 FRNRAP. V lost 0 bases and J lost 3; bases outside the gene matches: 2.

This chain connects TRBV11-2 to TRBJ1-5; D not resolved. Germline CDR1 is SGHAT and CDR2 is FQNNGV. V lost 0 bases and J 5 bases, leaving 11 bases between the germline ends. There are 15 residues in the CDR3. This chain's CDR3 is CASSLDGISDQPQHF. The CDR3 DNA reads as TGTGCCAGCAGCTTAGACGGTATTAGTGATCAGCCCCAGCATTTT.

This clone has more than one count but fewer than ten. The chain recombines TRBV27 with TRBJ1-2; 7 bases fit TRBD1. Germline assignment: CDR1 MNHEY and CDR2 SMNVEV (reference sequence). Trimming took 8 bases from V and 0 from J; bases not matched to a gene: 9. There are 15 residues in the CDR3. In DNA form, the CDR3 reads TGTGCCAGCCGAATCCGGGACAGAACTAACTATGGCTACACCTTC. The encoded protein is CASRIRDRTNYGYTF.

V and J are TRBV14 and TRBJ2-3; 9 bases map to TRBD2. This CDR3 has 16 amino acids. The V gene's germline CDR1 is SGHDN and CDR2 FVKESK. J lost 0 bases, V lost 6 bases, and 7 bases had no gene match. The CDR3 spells CASRRSGRTSTDTQYF. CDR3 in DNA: TGTGCCAGCAGACGTAGCGGGAGAACTAGCACAGATACGCAGTATTTT.

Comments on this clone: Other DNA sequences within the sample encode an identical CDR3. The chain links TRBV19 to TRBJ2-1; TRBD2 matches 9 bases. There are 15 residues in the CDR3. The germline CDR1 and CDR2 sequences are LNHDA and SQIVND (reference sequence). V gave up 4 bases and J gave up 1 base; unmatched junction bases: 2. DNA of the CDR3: TGTGCCAGTAGTAGGCTAGCGGGGTCCTACAATGAGCAGTTCTTC. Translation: CASSRLAGSYNEQFF. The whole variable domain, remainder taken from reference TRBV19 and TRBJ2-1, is DGGITQSPKYLFRKEGQNVTLSCEQNLNHDAMYWYRQDPGQGLRLIYYSQIVNDFQKGDIAEGYSVSREKKESFPLTVTSAQKNPTAFYLCASSRLAGSYNEQFFGPGTRLTVL.

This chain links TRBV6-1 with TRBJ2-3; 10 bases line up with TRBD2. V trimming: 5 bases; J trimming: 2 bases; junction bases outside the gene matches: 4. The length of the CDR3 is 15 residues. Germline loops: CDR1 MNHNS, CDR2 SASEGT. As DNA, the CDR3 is TGTGCCAGCAGTCCTAGCGGGGGATACACAGATACGCAGTATTTT. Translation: CASSPSGGYTDTQYF.

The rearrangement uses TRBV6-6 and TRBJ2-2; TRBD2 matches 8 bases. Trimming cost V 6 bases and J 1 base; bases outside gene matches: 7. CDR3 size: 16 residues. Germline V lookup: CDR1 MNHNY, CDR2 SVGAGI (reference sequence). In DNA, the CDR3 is TGTGCCAGCAGCCGACTAGCGAGATTGAACACCGGGGAGCTGTTTTTT. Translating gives CASSRLARLNTGELFF.